The clone carrying this TCR beta chain was seen only a few times. The data belong to a study of shared clonotypes between healthy human individuals. Clones were sequenced by immunoSEQ multiplex PCR, and TCRdb holds only the in-frame ones, with some missing. The sample has about 1,500,000 clones, 95% to 97% seen once. Specimen: naive CD4+ T cells sorted from blood. This sample's subset: CD45RA+ positively selected. The sequence came from a young man in good health.

The CDR3 loop is CASSPTEYGQPQHF. The CDR3 DNA follows: TGTGCCAGCAGCCCAACCGAGTATGGCCAGCCCCAGCATTTT. V is TRBV27 and J is TRBJ1-5; D remains unclear. Trimming removed 6 bases at V and 7 bases at J, with 16 bases between. Germline CDR1 is MNHEY and CDR2 is SMNVEV (reference sequence). CDR3 length equals 14 residues.